The present T cell receptor beta chain was sequenced within a study of T cell changes during pregnancy in multiple sclerosis. The CDR3 runs 16 residues. V lost 1 base to trimming and J lost 10 bases, with 19 bases between them. CDR1 and CDR2 from the germline V gene are LGHNA and YSLEER. Method: immunoSEQ multiplex PCR; TCRdb's copy keeps in-frame clones and lacks some. This sample has about 40,000 clones, with less than 95% found just once. The sequences come from peripheral blood, collected in the third trimester of pregnancy. The rearrangement links TRBV4-3 to TRBJ1-4; D is uncertain. This receptor was obtained from a female donor with multiple sclerosis, enrolled in a pregnancy study. DNA for the CDR3: TGCGCCAGCAGCCAAGCTAAGGAGACGGCCGGTGGAAAACTGTTTTTT. Protein: CASSQAKETAGGKLFF.